This TCR beta chain was observed in a study of OX40 agonist ivuxolimab in advanced cancers. As for this clone: Additional DNA sequences in this sample encode the identical CDR3.

Repertoires were generated with immunoSEQ multiplex PCR, while TCRdb's copy carries only in-frame clones and drops some. Among 25,000 to 30,000 clones listed, about nine tenths were seen once. There are 14 residues in the CDR3. Germline V gene data show CDR1 as SGDLS and CDR2 as YYNGEE. Between the trimmed V and J ends, which lost 3 bases and 2 bases, there was a span of 10 bases. This specimen was CD4+ or CD8+ T cells sorted from blood, taken in a trial of the OX40 agonist ivuxolimab. The sequence came from an adult with an advanced solid tumor such as melanoma, head and neck, liver or kidney cancer. The chain carries TRBV9 and TRBJ2-3; D may be TRBD2 (5 bases). Here the CDR3 reads CASSATGITDTQYF. CDR3 in DNA: TGTGCCAGCAGCGCCACGGGGATCACAGATACGCAGTATTTT.